These 7 T cell receptor beta chains share one sample of origin, sequenced in a study of T cells in Graves' hyperthyroidism and ophthalmopathy. Researchers amplified the TCR beta CDR3 regions from RNA transcripts. A first-round RT-PCR of the TCR CDR3 used the HTBI primer set. TCRdb redid the calling of the multiplex PCR reads with MiXCR, one entry per CDR3 protein. This sample carries approximately 260,000 distinct CDR3 sequences, around 15% of them seen once, and the ten largest clones take more than 30%. Sequenced: blood. Every receptor here comes from a woman in her 50s with Graves' hyperthyroidism that later progressed to Graves' ophthalmopathy.

This clonotype was recorded at least ten times. The J gene is TRBJ1-4, the V gene TRBV28; TRBD1 might be the D (6 bases). Per the germline V gene, CDR1 is MDHEN and CDR2 is SYDVKM. This CDR3 has 15 residues. Between the trimmed V and J ends, which lost 3 bases and 7 bases, there was a span of 15 bases. The DNA for the CDR3 is TGTGCCAGCAGTTTGCCAGGGGCGCTTGGTGAAAAACTGTTTTTT. As protein: CASSLPGALGEKLFF. The entire variable domain, with the rest obtained from reference TRBV28 and TRBJ1-4, is as follows: DVKVTQSSRYLVKRTGEKVFLECVQDMDHENMFWYRQDPGLGLRLIYFSYDVKMKEKGDIPEGYSVSREKKERFSLILESASTNQTSMYLCASSLPGALGEKLFFGSGTQLSVL.

The V and J genes are TRBV14 and TRBJ1-1, with 9 bases matching TRBD1. The J segment lost 8 bases and the V segment lost 2 bases, leaving 6 bases of the junction unmatched. In germline, CDR1 is SGHDN, CDR2 FVKESK. The CDR3 loop spans 14 amino acids. CDR3 in DNA: TGTGCCAGCAGCCAATTCATTACAGGGGGCGAAGCTTTCTTT. It translates to CASSQFITGGEAFF.

There are many counts of this clonotype. V is TRBV24-1 and J is TRBJ1-5, with D hard to call. CDR1 is KGHDR and CDR2 is SFDVKD in the germline V gene. This CDR3 region has 12 residues. Between the trimmed V and J ends, which lost 8 bases and 0 bases, there was a span of 4 bases. The DNA for the CDR3 is TGTGCCACCAACAGTAGCAATCAGCCCCAGCATTTT. It codes for CATNSSNQPQHF.

This chain connects TRBV11-2 to TRBJ2-7; tentative D call: TRBD1 (6 bases). CDR1 and CDR2 from the germline V gene are SGHAT and FQNNGV. This CDR3 contains 13 residues. V was cut by 1 base and J by 6 bases, with 10 bases left in between. CDR3 in DNA: TGTGCCAGCAGCTTAGCCCAGGGGACCGAGCAGTACTTC. As protein: CASSLAQGTEQYF.

This clonotype appeared a few times. The CDR3 sequence: CASSLRGINEKLFF. The CDR3 DNA is TGTGCCAGCTCTTTAAGGGGGATTAATGAAAAACTGTTTTTT. The chain has TRBV28 and TRBJ1-4, with D possibly matching TRBD1 (6 bases). This CDR3 contains 14 residues. Trimming pared 8 bases from V and 4 bases from J, leaving 14 bases between. Germline CDR1 MDHEN, CDR2 SYDVKM.

The sample holds many counts of this clonotype. The chain employs TRBV7-2 and TRBJ2-1, with 8 bases aligning to TRBD1. V was clipped by 5 bases and J by 8 bases; unmatched bases: 11. Germline-derived CDR1 and CDR2 are SGHTA and FQGNSA. The CDR3 is made up of 15 amino acids. The CDR3: CASSPGQGRVDEQFF. CDR3 coding DNA: TGTGCCAGCAGCCCAGGACAGGGAAGGGTGGATGAGCAGTTCTTC.

This clonotype has ten or more counts. The V gene is TRBV30, the J gene TRBJ2-4, with D unclear. Between the trimmed V and J ends, which lost 0 bases and 6 bases, there was a span of 3 bases. The CDR3 runs to 11 residues. Germline CDR1 is GTSNPN and CDR2 is SVGIG (reference sequence). DNA for the CDR3: TGTGCCTGGAGTGTTAGAAACATTCAGTACTTC. Protein: CAWSVRNIQYF. Drawing the rest from reference TRBV30 and TRBJ2-4, the complete variable domain is SQTIHQWPATLVQPVGSPLSLECTVEGTSNPNLYWYRQAAGRGLQLLFYSVGIGQISSEVPQNLSASRPQDRQFILSSKKLLLSDSGFYLCAWSVRNIQYFGAGTRLSVL.